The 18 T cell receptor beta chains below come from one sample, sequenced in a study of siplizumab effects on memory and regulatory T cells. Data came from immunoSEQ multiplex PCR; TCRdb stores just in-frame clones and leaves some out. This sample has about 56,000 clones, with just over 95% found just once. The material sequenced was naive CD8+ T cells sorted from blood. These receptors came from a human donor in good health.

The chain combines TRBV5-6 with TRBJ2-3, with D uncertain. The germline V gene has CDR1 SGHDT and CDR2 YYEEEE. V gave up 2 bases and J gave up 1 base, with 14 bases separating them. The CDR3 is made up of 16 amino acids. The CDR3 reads CASSFAVTRGTDTQYF. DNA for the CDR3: TGTGCCAGCAGCTTCGCTGTGACCCGGGGCACAGATACGCAGTATTTT.

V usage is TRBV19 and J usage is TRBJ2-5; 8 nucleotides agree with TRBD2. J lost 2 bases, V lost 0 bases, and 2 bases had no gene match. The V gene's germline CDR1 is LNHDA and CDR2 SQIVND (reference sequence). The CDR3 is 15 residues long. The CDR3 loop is CASSIDRGGQETQYF. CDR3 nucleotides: TGTGCCAGTAGTATAGATCGGGGGGGGCAAGAGACCCAGTACTTC.

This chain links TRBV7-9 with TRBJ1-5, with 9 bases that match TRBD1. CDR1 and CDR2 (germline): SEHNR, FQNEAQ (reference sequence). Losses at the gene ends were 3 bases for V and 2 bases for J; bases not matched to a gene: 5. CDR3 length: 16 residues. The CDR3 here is CASSFFTGGGNQPQHF. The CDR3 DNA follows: TGTGCCAGCAGCTTCTTCACAGGGGGCGGCAATCAGCCCCAGCATTTT. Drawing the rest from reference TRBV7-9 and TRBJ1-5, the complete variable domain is DTGVSQNPRHKITKRGQNVTFRCDPISEHNRLYWYRQTLGQGPEFLTYFQNEAQLEKSRLLSDRFSAERPKGSFSTLEIQRTEQGDSAMYLCASSFFTGGGNQPQHFGDGTRLSIL.

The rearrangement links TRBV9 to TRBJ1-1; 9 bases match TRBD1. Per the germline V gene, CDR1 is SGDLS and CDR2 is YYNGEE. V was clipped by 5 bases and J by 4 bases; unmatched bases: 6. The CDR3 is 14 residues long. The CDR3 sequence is CASSPTGGTTEAFF. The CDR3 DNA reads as TGTGCCAGCAGTCCTACAGGGGGCACCACTGAAGCTTTCTTT.

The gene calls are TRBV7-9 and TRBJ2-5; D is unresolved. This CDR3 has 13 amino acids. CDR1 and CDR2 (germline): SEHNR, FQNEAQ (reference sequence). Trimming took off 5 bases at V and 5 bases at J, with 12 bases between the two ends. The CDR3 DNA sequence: TGTGCCAGCAGCCCCAGCCACGGCGAGACCCAGTACTTC. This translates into CASSPSHGETQYF.

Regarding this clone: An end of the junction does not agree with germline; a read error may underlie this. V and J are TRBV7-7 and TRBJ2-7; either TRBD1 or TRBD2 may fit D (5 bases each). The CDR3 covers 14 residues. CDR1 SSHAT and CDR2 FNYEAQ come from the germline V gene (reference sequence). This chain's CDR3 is CASSLGDGPYEQYF. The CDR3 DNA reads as TGTGCTAGCAGCTTAGGGGACGGTCCCTACGAGCAGTACTTC.

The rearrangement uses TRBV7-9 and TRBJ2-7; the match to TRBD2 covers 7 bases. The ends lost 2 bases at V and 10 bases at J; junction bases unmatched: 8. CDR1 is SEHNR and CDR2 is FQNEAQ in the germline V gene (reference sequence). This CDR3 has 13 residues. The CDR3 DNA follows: TGTGCCAGCAGCTTACCGGGGGGTAGAGACCAGTACTTC. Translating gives CASSLPGGRDQYF.

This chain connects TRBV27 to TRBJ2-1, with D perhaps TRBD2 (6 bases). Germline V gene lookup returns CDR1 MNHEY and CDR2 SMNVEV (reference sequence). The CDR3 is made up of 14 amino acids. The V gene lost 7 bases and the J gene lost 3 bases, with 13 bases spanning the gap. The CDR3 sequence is CASTPPGVYNEQFF. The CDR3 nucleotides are TGTGCCAGCACTCCCCCGGGGGTCTACAATGAGCAGTTCTTC.

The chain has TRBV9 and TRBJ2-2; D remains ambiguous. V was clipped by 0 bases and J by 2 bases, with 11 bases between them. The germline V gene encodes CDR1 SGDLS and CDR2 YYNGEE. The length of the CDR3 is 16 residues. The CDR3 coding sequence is TGTGCCAGCAGCGTAGTAGAGCGACCAAACACCGGGGAGCTGTTTTTT. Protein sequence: CASSVVERPNTGELFF. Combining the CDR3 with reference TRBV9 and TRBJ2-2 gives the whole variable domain DSGVTQTPKHLITATGQRVTLRCSPRSGDLSVYWYQQSLDQGLQFLIQYYNGEERAKGNILERFSAQQFPDLHSELNLSSLELGDSALYFCASSVVERPNTGELFFGEGSRLTVL.

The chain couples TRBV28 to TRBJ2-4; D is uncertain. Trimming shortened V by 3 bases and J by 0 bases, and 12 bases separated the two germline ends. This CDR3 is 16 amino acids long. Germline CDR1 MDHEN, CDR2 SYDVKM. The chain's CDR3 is CASSFDGSLAKNIQYF. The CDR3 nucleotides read TGTGCCAGCAGTTTCGACGGCAGCTTAGCCAAAAACATTCAGTACTTC.

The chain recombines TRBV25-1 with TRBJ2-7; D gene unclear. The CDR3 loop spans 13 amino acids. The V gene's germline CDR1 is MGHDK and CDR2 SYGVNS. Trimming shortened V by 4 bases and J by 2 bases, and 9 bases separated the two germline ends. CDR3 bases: TGTGCCAGCAGTGTCGGTTCAGCCTACGAGCAGTACTTC. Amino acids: CASSVGSAYEQYF.

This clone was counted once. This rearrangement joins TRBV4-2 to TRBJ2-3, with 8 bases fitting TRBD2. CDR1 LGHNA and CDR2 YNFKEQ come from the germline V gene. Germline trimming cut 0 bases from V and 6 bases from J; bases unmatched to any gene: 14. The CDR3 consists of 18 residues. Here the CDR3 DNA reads TGTGCCAGCAGCCAAGATCTACGATTGGCGGGAGGCGGGGATACGCAGTATTTT. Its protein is CASSQDLRLAGGGDTQYF.

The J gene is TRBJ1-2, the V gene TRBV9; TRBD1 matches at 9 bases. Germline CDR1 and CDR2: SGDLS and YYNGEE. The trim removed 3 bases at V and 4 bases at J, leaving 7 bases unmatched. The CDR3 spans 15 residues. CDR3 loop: CASSDAGTGIYGYTF. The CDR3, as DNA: TGTGCCAGCAGCGATGCCGGGACAGGGATCTATGGCTACACCTTC.

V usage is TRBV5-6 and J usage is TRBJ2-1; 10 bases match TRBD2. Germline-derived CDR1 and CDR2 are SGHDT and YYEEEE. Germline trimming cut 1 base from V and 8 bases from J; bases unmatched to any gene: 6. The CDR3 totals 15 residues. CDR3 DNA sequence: TGTGCCAGCAGCTTGTCTCTAGCGGGAGATTATGAGCAGTTCTTC. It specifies CASSLSLAGDYEQFF.

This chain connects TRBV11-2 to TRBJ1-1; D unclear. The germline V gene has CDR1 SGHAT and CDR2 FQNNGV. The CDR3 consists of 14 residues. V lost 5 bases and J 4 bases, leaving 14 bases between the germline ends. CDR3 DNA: TGTGCCAGCAGCATCATACGGAGGTCCACTGAAGCTTTCTTT. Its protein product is CASSIIRRSTEAFF.

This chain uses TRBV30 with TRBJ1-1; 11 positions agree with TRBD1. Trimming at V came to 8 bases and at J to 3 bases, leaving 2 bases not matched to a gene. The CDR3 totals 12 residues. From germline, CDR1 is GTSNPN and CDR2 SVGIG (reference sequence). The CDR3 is CAGQGAYTEAFF. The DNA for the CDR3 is TGTGCCGGACAGGGGGCGTACACTGAAGCTTTCTTT. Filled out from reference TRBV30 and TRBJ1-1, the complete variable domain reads SQTIHQWPATLVQPVGSPLSLECTVEGTSNPNLYWYRQAAGRGLQLLFYSVGIGQISSEVPQNLSASRPQDRQFILSSKKLLLSDSGFYLCAGQGAYTEAFFGQGTRLTVV.

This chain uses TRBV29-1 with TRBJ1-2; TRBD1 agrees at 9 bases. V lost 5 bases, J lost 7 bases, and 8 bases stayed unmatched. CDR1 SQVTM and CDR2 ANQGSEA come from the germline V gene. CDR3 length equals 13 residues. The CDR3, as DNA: TGCAGCGTTCGGGACAGGGAATACCGTGGCTACACCTTC. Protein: CSVRDREYRGYTF.

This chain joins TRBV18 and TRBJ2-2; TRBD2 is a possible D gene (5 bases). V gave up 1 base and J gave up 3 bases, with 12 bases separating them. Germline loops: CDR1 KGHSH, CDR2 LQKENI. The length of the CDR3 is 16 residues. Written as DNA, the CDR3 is TGTGCCAGCTCACCACTGTACGAGGAGGACACCGGGGAGCTGTTTTTT. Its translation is CASSPLYEEDTGELFF.